The clone carrying this T cell receptor beta chain was picked up many times. Its cognate antigen is unknown. The data stem from a study of regulatory T cells in long-lasting Graves disease. Study information: Graves' patients diagnosed newly had used antithyroid drugs under 3 months. Findings and caveats of the study: Persistent disease preferred TRBV28, TRBJ1-2 and TRBJ2-5.

This CDR3 contains 13 residues. V lost 5 bases and J lost 2, with 10 bases in between. CDR1 MNHEY and CDR2 SVGEGT come from the germline V gene. Through Arm-PCR of CDR3 regions and iRepertoire HTBI primers, TCR beta libraries were built. TCRdb re-called the multiplex PCR reads with MiXCR, one entry per CDR3 protein. The table records 200,000 to 250,000 distinct CDR3 sequences, 20% of them present only once. The sample's time point: newly diagnosed GD, antithyroid drugs for less than 3 months. Following extraction of RNA from PBMCs, that RNA was used to make the TCR library. This receptor was obtained from a female donor with Graves disease. The sequences come from peripheral blood mononuclear cells (PBMCs), collected at new diagnosis, from a patient treated with antithyroid drugs. The chain recombines TRBV6-2 or TRBV6-3 with TRBJ2-7, with D hard to call. CDR3 nucleotides: TGTGCCAGCAGTCAAGACCCTACCTACGAGCAGTACTTC. Translating it yields CASSQDPTYEQYF.